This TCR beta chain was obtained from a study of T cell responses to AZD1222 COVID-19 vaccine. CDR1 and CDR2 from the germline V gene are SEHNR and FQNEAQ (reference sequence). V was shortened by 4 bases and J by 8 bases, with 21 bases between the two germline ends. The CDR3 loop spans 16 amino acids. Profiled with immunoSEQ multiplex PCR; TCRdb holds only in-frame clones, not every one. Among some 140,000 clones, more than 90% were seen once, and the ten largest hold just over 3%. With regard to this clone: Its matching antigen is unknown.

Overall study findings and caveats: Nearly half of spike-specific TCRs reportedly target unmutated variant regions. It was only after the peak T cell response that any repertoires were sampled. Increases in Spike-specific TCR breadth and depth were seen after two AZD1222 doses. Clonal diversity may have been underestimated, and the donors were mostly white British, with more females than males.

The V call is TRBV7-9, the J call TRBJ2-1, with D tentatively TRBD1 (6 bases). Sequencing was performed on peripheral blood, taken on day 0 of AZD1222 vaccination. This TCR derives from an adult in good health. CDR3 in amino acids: CASSSPGQRVPHEQFF. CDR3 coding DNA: TGTGCCAGCAGCTCCCCGGGACAAAGGGTACCCCATGAGCAGTTCTTC.